This is a list of T cell receptor beta chains from one sample in a study of blood T cell repertoires in COVID-19. Some clones are missing from TCRdb's copy, which holds only in-frame ones; the method was immunoSEQ multiplex PCR. Among 55,000 to 65,000 clones listed, around four fifths were seen once. Specimen: peripheral blood. The receptors stem from a man aged 60 to 69 with acute or convalescent COVID-19. The CDR3 runs from the conserved cysteine through the conserved F or W. Fields, in order: J gene, clone size, V gene, D gene, CDR3 DNA, CDR3 protein. D genes are given only for firm matches. Clone size is stated in some rows and not others, as once, few, many or a class when expanded.

>TRBJ2-6|.|TRBV18|.
TGTGCCAGCTCACAACTAGCTGTGCTCTCTGGGGCCAACGTCCTGACTTTC
CASSQLAVLSGANVLTF
>TRBJ1-3|once|TRBV19|TRBD1
TGTGCCAGTAGTGGGGGACGGACAGGTTCAAGCTCTGGAAACACCATATATTTT
CASSGGRTGSSSGNTIYF
>TRBJ2-3|.|TRBV5-4|TRBD2
TGTGCCAGCAGCTTACTAGCGGGGGGGAGCACAGATACGCAGTATTTT
CASSLLAGGSTDTQYF
>TRBJ2-1|.|TRBV24-1|TRBD2
TGTGCCACCAGTGATTTAAAAGCGGGGTCCTACAATGAGCAGTTCTTC
CATSDLKAGSYNEQFF
>TRBJ2-1|.|TRBV5-1|TRBD2
TGCGCCAGCAGCTTGCTAGCGGGGGGCAATGAGCAGTTCTTC
CASSLLAGGNEQFF
>TRBJ1-1|.|TRBV7-9|.
TGTGCCAGCAGCTTAGGGTCTGCGGTAGAAGCTTTCTTT
CASSLGSAVEAFF
>TRBJ2-3|.|TRBV28|.
TGTGCCAGCACCTACAGTTACGCAGATACGCAGTATTTT
CASTYSYADTQYF
>TRBJ1-5|once|TRBV19|.
TGTGCCAGTAGTTCGACTTGGGAGGGGGACCAGCCCCAGCATTTT
CASSSTWEGDQPQHF
>TRBJ2-5|.|TRBV19|.
TGTGCCAGTAGTAAAGGGACCCCAAGGACAGCTCAGCAAGAGACCCAGTACTTC
CASSKGTPRTAQQETQYF
>TRBJ2-3|.|TRBV6-6|.
TGTGCCAGCAGCTCGTTTCCTAGCACAGATACGCAGTATTTT
CASSSFPSTDTQYF
>TRBJ1-1|.|TRBV6-1|TRBD1
TGTGCCAGCAGTGAACCCGTCGGGACAGGGTGGCTGCGCACTGAAGCTTTCTTT
CASSEPVGTGWLRTEAFF
>TRBJ2-7|.|TRBV9|TRBD2
TGTGCCAGCAGCGTAGGACTAGCCGGCTACGAGCAGTACTTC
CASSVGLAGYEQYF
>TRBJ2-7|.|TRBV6-1|.
TGTGCCAGCAGTGAGCAGGGCAAAGGTTCAGACGAGCAGTACTTC
CASSEQGKGSDEQYF
>TRBJ1-5|.|TRBV30|TRBD1
TGTGCCTGGGACGAGGGGGCGAATCAGCCCCAGCATTTT
CAWDEGANQPQHF
>TRBJ1-1|once|TRBV2|.
TGTGCCAGCAGTGCTACAGGGAGAACTGAAGCTTTCTTT
CASSATGRTEAFF
>TRBJ1-6|.|TRBV2|.
TGTGCCAGCAGGGGAGGGAGCTCCTATAATTCACCCCTCCACTTT
CASRGGSSYNSPLHF
>TRBJ2-7|.|TRBV6-5|TRBD1
TGTGCCAGCAGCCCGACAGGGAGAGTCCACGAGCAGTACTTC
CASSPTGRVHEQYF
>TRBJ2-3|.|TRBV5-1|TRBD1
TGCGCCAGCAGCTCAGACAGGGCCTCAGATACGCAGTATTTT
CASSSDRASDTQYF
>TRBJ2-3|.|TRBV9|TRBD2
TGTGCCAGCAGCAAGAAGCGGGGGGACACAGATACGCAGTATTTT
CASSKKRGDTDTQYF
>TRBJ2-7|once|TRBV5-1|.
TGCGCCAGCAGCTTCGGGGACGGAGGAGGGTACGCGCAGTACTTC
CASSFGDGGGYAQYF
>TRBJ1-2|once|TRBV5-1|.
TGCGCCAGCAGCTTGGAAGGTCTGAGGGATGGCTACACCTTC
CASSLEGLRDGYTF
>TRBJ1-1|.|TRBV29-1|.
TGCAGCGTTCTACGGGGGGCTGGGAACACTGAAGCTTTCTTT
CSVLRGAGNTEAFF
>TRBJ2-2|.|TRBV27|.
TGTGCCAGCAGTCCCGGGGGTTTCGGGGAGCTGTTTTTT
CASSPGGFGELFF
>TRBJ2-3|.|TRBV24-1|.
TGTGCCACCAAAGGGGACATCGACACAGATACGCAGTATTTT
CATKGDIDTDTQYF
>TRBJ2-2|.|TRBV29-1|.
TGCAGCGTTGGGGACATATCTGAGGGTGCCGGGGAGCTGTTTTTT
CSVGDISEGAGELFF
>TRBJ1-1|.|TRBV10-3|TRBD1
TGTGCCATCAGCCGGACAGGGGGTAAAGACACTGAAGCTTTCTTT
CAISRTGGKDTEAFF
>TRBJ2-5|.|TRBV29-1|TRBD2
TGCAGCGTGTCCGGGACTAGCGAGACCCAGTACTTC
CSVSGTSETQYF
>TRBJ1-4|.|TRBV7-9|TRBD1
TGTGCCAGCAGCTTAGCCCGGACAGGGGGGTATGAAAAACTGTTTTTT
CASSLARTGGYEKLFF
>TRBJ1-5|once|TRBV5-6|TRBD1
TGTGCCAGCAGCTCACGGGACAGTCTCCCACGGGGCAATCAGCCCCAGCATTTT
CASSSRDSLPRGNQPQHF
>TRBJ2-7|.|TRBV29-1|TRBD2
TGCAGCGTTCAGCGGGACCAGGATCACTACGAGCAGTACTTC
CSVQRDQDHYEQYF
>TRBJ2-3|.|TRBV7-3|.
TGTGCCAGCAGCTTAAGCAGGGACACAGATACGCAGTATTTT
CASSLSRDTDTQYF
>TRBJ2-1|.|TRBV15|TRBD2
TGTGCCACCAGCCGGACTAGCGGGGGTTTCAATGAGCAGTTCTTC
CATSRTSGGFNEQFF
>TRBJ1-1|.|TRBV7-9|.
TGTGCCAGCAGCCCCAGCGGGGGTCAGTATGAAGCTTTCTTT
CASSPSGGQYEAFF
>TRBJ1-3|few|TRBV13|.
TGTGCCAGCAGCTCCTATGGGCCCCAAAACACCATATATTTT
CASSSYGPQNTIYF
>TRBJ1-2|.|TRBV7-2|.
TGTGCCAGCACCCAGGGCCTTCCCTCGGATGGCTACACCTTC
CASTQGLPSDGYTF
>TRBJ2-7|.|TRBV6-5|TRBD2
TGTGCCAGCAGTAGGCGGGGGTACGAGCAGTACTTC
CASSRRGYEQYF
>TRBJ1-2|.|TRBV7-2|TRBD1
TGTGCCAGCAGCTTAGGACAGGGGAAAGGCTACACCTTC
CASSLGQGKGYTF
>TRBJ2-3|.|TRBV28|TRBD2
TGTGCCAGCAGTAAGACTAGCGGGGGGGCGGGAGATACGCAGTATTTT
CASSKTSGGAGDTQYF
>TRBJ1-6|.|TRBV5-1|.
TGCGCCAGCAGCTTGGCGGCGGTGGGTAATTCACCCCTCCACTTT
CASSLAAVGNSPLHF
>TRBJ1-2|.|TRBV7-2|.
TGTGCCAGCAGCCCGGGGGTGGACGGTGGCTACACCTTC
CASSPGVDGGYTF
>TRBJ1-1|.|TRBV5-1|.
TGCGCCAGCAGCCTCACTTCCGGGGGAAACACTGAAGCTTTCTTT
CASSLTSGGNTEAFF
>TRBJ1-5|.|TRBV28|TRBD1
TGTGCCAGCAGTTCAGGACAGGTTCAAGCGCCCCAGCATTTT
CASSSGQVQAPQHF
>TRBJ1-2|.|TRBV24-1|.
TGTGCCACCAGTGATGAGAAGAACTATGGCTACACCTTC
CATSDEKNYGYTF
>TRBJ1-2|.|TRBV18|.
TGTGCCAGCTCGCCAACCCCGCCAGGCCCGGGGGACTATGGCTACACCTTC
CASSPTPPGPGDYGYTF
>TRBJ2-3|.|TRBV28|TRBD2
TGTGCCAGCAGTGTTACACCGGGACTAAGGGATACGCAGTATTTT
CASSVTPGLRDTQYF
>TRBJ1-2|.|TRBV14|.
TGTGCCAGCAGCCAAGGACAGTCCTATGGCTACACCTTC
CASSQGQSYGYTF
>TRBJ2-5|.|TRBV29-1|.
TGCAGCATAGACTCTGGGACCCAGTACTTC
CSIDSGTQYF
>TRBJ2-3|.|TRBV18|TRBD2
TGTGCCAGCTCACCGGGACTAGGAGAAGATACGCAGTATTTT
CASSPGLGEDTQYF
>TRBJ1-2|.|TRBV29-1|.
TGCAGCGGCCAACAGGGTACTAAGGGCTACACCTTC
CSGQQGTKGYTF
>TRBJ1-2|.|TRBV14|.
TGTGCCAGCAGCCTCATGGGGGGGAATGGCTACACCTTC
CASSLMGGNGYTF
>TRBJ1-2|.|TRBV7-9|TRBD1
TGTGCCAGCAGCTTAGAATTCGACAGGGCGGTCTATGGCTACACCTTC
CASSLEFDRAVYGYTF
>TRBJ2-3|once|TRBV20-1|.
TGCAGTGCGGAGAACACAGATACGCAGTATTTT
CSAENTDTQYF
>TRBJ2-7|.|TRBV19|.
TGTGCCAGTAGTATATCAGGGTTCTCCTACGAGCAGTACTTC
CASSISGFSYEQYF
>TRBJ1-1|.|TRBV29-1|.
TGCAGCTCGAAGGGGGATAACACTGAAGCTTTCTTT
CSSKGDNTEAFF
>TRBJ2-3|.|TRBV18|.
TGTGCCAGCTCACCAAGTGTCCAGAGCGCAGATACGCAGTATTTT
CASSPSVQSADTQYF